The entry below gives a single TCR beta chain sequence along with its context. This CDR3 comprises 17 residues. V lost 5 bases and J lost 0, with 18 bases in between. The germline V gene has CDR1 SGHRS and CDR2 YFSETQ. This sample stems from a study of control samples from healthy donors and cancer patients. Assay used: immunoSEQ multiplex PCR; TCRdb lists only in-frame clones, some missing. The sample has about 150,000 clones; 85% to 95% are singletons. This TCR was sampled from a man aged 50 to 60 in good health. Sequenced: blood. The chain couples TRBV5-1 to TRBJ1-3; the D gene is possibly TRBD1 (6 bases). CDR3: CASSPTPGQYSGNTIYF. CDR3 in DNA: TGCGCCAGCAGTCCTACCCCCGGACAGTACTCTGGAAACACCATATATTTT.